This T cell receptor beta chain emerged from a study of cytomegalovirus exposure and HLA in healthy donors (TCRdb year 2017). Looking at the study overall: In an earlier analysis of several hundred of the donors, 250 to 350 Gb of sequence data and roughly 100 million unique TCR beta sequences from about 179 million T cells were reported. About 310 gigabases of sequencing data and some 85 million unique TCR sequences were included in an early release covering several hundred HLA-typed donors. Among the roughly 430 genotyped donors, approximately 76% belonged to the genetic ancestry cluster associated with self-reported Caucasian donors. The study aimed to test whether signatures of past pathogen exposure could be identified by cataloging public T cell receptors. Using immunosequencing, the study profiled T cell repertoires from 550 to 750 subjects and related those repertoires to cytomegalovirus serostatus. In addition to the first cohort of roughly 670 subjects, a separate validation cohort of 120 different subjects was used. The study combined high-throughput TCR immunosequencing, statistical association of individual TCRs with disease status, and machine learning to predict cytomegalovirus infection status. To study patterns of TCR occurrence, a later analysis re-analyzed previously published TCR beta repertoires from 666 donors and added high-resolution HLA genotyping. Rather than using new phenotypic data, the later analysis identified candidate immune exposures from TCR beta sequences and from how often those sequences occurred across donors. An earlier analysis of around 640 of the donors used high-throughput TCR beta sequencing to judge whether each TCR beta V gene segment behaved as functional or pseudogenic. Alongside the repertoire data, information on donor age, sex, ethnicity and CMV serostatus was compiled. In a later genetic analysis, genome-wide SNP genotypes for about three fifths of the roughly 670 donors were used, and that subset was treated as a discovery cohort. Every discovery cohort repertoire had been produced on one sequencing platform. Both class I and class II loci were covered by HLA typing, at four-digit resolution. The number of typed donors differed by locus: about 620-630 for A, B, C, DRB1 and DQB1; approximately 520 for DQA1; about 600 for DPA1; and about 450 for DPB1. Five DR-DQ haplotypes were handled as single units for association and clustering because linkage in the cohort was strong. Across approximately 400 genotyped donors of the cohort, an average of roughly 250,000 unique TCR beta nucleotide sequences per donor were sequenced, and roughly 20% of those sequences were non-productive. The investigation overall reported the following: Presence/absence analyses assumed roughly uniform sequencing depth across donors, an assumption that may not hold. Several of the top co-occurrence clusters appeared to be linked to parvovirus B19, influenza, CMV and Epstein-Barr virus, according to a later analysis. A further reported finding was that TCR beta sequences accurately predicted the HLA-A and HLA-B alleles for most subjects in the first cohort. A cluster of highly shared sequence variants was judged likely to represent a technical artifact of the sequencing pipeline. Most TCR sequences were seen in very few donors, while some public TCRs were found in many individuals. Compared with equally common non-associated chains, HLA-associated TCR beta chains in a later analysis were more clonally expanded and had lower generation probabilities. Some IMGT-functional V segments, including TRBV6-2 and TRBV6-3, could not be told apart with the 87-base-pair reads, so those segments were excluded. A later genetic analysis reported fewer N-insertions in productive TCRs among donors in an Asian-associated ancestry cluster than the approximately 700-donor mean. Because HLA typing was missing for some donors at each locus, association tests included only the typed subset. In vitro tests confirmed that a few of the cytomegalovirus-associated TCR beta chains recognize cytomegalovirus antigens. An earlier analysis of several hundred of the donors showed that most TCR beta V segments appeared in productive rearrangements either about 87% or about 30% of the time, which broadly matched IMGT annotations. CMV serostatus was the only immune exposure information available for the cohort. An association between a missense DCLRE1C variant and V-gene and J-gene trimming of TCR beta chains was found in a later genetic analysis and replicated in an independent cohort. According to a later analysis, most CMV-associated TCR beta chains appeared to be HLA-restricted, and the HLA associations seemed to be driven largely by CMV exposure. In the study, around 150 TCR beta chains were listed as associated with cytomegalovirus. When HLA alleles, especially DR and DQ, strongly co-occurred, TCR associations were difficult to assign to individual alleles. In a later analysis, the rate of TCR association differed among HLA loci, with DRB1 alleles having the most associated TCRs and HLA-C alleles having the fewest. The authors suggested that the approach could potentially be extended to other disease states and immunological phenotypes. The classifier was reported to diagnose cytomegalovirus status with high specificity and sensitivity in both the original cohort and the validation cohort. The earlier analysis of about 600 of the donors excluded approximately 17 rarely observed V segments, including chromosome 9 orphons, because counts were too low. Correlated functional status among segregating V segments might be attributable to linkage disequilibrium, but an unknown experimental factor could not be ruled out. This cohort had only TCR beta chains sequenced, and the lack of alpha or paired-chain data limited which features could be detected. In a later analysis, around 17,000 TCR beta sequences were associated with specific HLA alleles at a false discovery rate of 0.05.

The cohort consisted of some 730 healthy bone marrow donors. At the time of sampling, all cohort members were nominally healthy, though unrecorded immune exposures were likely present. The donor tested CMV seronegative and was one of the 352 seronegative cohort members. A peripheral blood sample was provided by each donor, and peripheral blood mononuclear cells were used for TCR beta sequencing. Genomic DNA extraction from the blood cell samples was performed with the Qiagen DNeasy Blood Extraction Kit. From cysteine to phenylalanine, the CDR3 is 15 amino acids long. Just CDR3 DNA is preserved here, 45 bases in frame from base 1. Via the germline V gene, CDR1 is SNHLY and CDR2 FYNNEI. V trim: 1 base; J trim: 7 bases; unmatched bases: 3. In regard to this clone: The clone's antigen remains unknown. Base qualities are not at hand, and no much larger clone is one base apart.

Libraries were constructed by the immunoSEQ multiplex PCR assay. For the multiplex PCR, a mixture combining 60 forward primers for TCR Vbeta segments and 13 reverse primers for TCR Jbeta segments was used. The CDR3 region of rearranged TCR beta genes was amplified from genomic DNA with a multiplex PCR assay. Amplified TCR beta libraries were sequenced as 87-base-pair reads on the Illumina HiSeq System. In the original analysis: A later analysis counted approximately 74 million unique TCR beta chains across the 670 or so repertoires, and around 12 million of these chains were shared by at least two donors. Raw reads were error-corrected and collapsed into unique sequences with a nearest-neighbor algorithm that merged closely related sequences to remove PCR and sequencing errors. Alignment of CDR3 sequences to IMGT reference sequences was used to assign V, D and J gene segments. For a sequence to be retained, a match of at least six nucleotides was required to both a V gene segment and a J gene segment. Rearrangements were classified as productive when the CDR3 lacked stop codons and remained in frame with V and J, and all other rearrangements were classified as non-productive. Following IMGT convention, CDR3 was defined as the stretch from the second conserved V-encoded cysteine up to the conserved J-encoded phenylalanine. The earlier analysis of roughly 590 of the donors excluded any sequence lacking an unambiguous match to a single V gene segment. An earlier analysis of just under 600 of the donors called V segments functional above 56.7% productive rearrangements and segregating when the between-donor standard deviation exceeded 5%. To diagnose cytomegalovirus status from the catalog of TCR beta chain sequences, a statistical classification framework was built. V and J gene assignment, in a later analysis, came from comparing TCR nucleotide sequences with IMGT/GENE-DB human TR gene sequences. A later analysis assigned CDR3 sequences and most-parsimonious VDJ recombination scenarios with the TCRdist pipeline. In a later analysis, each TCR beta chain was defined by its CDR3 amino acid sequence together with its V-gene family, and reads lacking a unique V-gene family were excluded. As a way to deal with suspected cross-contamination and a sequencing artifact, a later analysis dropped 450 to 600 nucleotide sequences that were highly shared and had low generation probability. In a later analysis, a clonal expansion index for each public chain was calculated from normalized within-repertoire ranks of inferred template counts. A later analysis computed generation probabilities with a VDJ recombination model fitted to out-of-frame rearrangements, and checked the results against IGoR. Hypergeometric tests were used in a later analysis to score TCR-TCR, TCR-HLA and TCR-CMV co-occurrence, with a repertoire-size bias correction applied to the TCR pairs. In a later analysis, false discovery rates were estimated by permuting HLA or CMV assignments 20 times. In a later analysis, co-occurring TCRs were grouped with DBSCAN, and TCRdist sequence similarity was added when clustering was performed within HLA-allele-positive subsets. For co-occurrence clustering, repertoires with fewer than 30,000 or more than 120,000 public chains were excluded, along with about five repertoires with anomalous nucleotide sharing. Imported from immuneACCESS, the table was reduced by TCRdb to in-frame sequences with V and J called. These copies leave out some clones; in studies compared against another copy, an unresolved V gene accounts for under half, and the cause of the remainder is not known. V and J calls plus clone size are reproduced from that table; the DNA served to infer D and trimming. The sample contains just over 150,000 clones, over 60% of them found a single time. The ten most abundant clones make up around 3.3% of the sample.

The specimen was PBMCs. The sequence was collected from a middle-aged woman in good health and CMV-seronegative. The sequence is built from TRBV2 and TRBJ2-7; 14 central nucleotides agree with TRBD2. The DNA is as follows: TGTGCCAGCAGTGAAGTGGGACTAGCGGGGGAGGAGCAGTACTTC. The resulting protein is CASSEVGLAGEEQYF.